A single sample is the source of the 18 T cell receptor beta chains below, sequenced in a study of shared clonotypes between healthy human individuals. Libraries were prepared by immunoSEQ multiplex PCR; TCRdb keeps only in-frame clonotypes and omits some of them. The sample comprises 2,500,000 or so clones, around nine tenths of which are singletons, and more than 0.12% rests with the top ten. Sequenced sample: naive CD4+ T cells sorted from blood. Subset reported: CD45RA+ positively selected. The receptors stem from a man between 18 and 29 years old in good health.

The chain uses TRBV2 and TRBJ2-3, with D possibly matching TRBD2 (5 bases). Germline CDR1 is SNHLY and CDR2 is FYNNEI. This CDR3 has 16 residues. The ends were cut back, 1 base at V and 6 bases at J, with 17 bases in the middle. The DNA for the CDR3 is TGTGCCAGCAGTGAAGGACTATCAAAACGGAGGGATACGCAGTATTTT. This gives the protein CASSEGLSKRRDTQYF.

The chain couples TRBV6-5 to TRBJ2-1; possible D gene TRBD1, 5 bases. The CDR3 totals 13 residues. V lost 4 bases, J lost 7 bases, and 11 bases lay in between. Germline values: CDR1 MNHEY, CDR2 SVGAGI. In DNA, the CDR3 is TGTGCCAGCAGTTTCCAGGGTCTTAATGAGCAGTTCTTC. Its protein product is CASSFQGLNEQFF.

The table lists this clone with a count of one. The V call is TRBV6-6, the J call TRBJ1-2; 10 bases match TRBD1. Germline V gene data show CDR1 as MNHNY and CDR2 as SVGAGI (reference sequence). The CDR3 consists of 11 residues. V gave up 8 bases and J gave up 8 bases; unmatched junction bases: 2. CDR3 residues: CASGQGGGYTF. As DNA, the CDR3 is TGTGCCAGCGGACAGGGGGGCGGCTACACCTTC.

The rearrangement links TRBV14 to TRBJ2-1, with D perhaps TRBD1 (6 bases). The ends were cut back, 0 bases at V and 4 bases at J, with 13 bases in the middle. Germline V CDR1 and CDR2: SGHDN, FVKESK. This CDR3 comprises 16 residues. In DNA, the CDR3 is TGTGCCAGCAGCCAAGATTACGGACAGCTGTACAATGAGCAGTTCTTC. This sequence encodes CASSQDYGQLYNEQFF.

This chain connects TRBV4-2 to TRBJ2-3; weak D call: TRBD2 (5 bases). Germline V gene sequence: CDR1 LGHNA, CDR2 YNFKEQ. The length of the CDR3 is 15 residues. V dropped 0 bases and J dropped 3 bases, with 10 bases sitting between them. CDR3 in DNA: TGTGCCAGCAGCCAAGACGATAGCGCGACAGATACGCAGTATTTT. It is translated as CASSQDDSATDTQYF.

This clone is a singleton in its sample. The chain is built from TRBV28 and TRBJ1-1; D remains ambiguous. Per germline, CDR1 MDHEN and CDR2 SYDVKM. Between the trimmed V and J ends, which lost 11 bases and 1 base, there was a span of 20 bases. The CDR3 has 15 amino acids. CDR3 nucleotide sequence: TGTGCCCCCCCCGGTAGGGAGGCCGAGAACACTGAAGCTTTCTTT. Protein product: CAPPGREAENTEAFF.

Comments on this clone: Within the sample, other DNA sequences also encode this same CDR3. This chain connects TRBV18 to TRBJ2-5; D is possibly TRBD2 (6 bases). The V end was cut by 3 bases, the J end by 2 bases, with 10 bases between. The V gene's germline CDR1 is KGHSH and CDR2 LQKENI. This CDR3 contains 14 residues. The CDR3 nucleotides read TGTGCCAGCTCACCGCCCGGGACTCAAGAGACCCAGTACTTC. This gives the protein CASSPPGTQETQYF.

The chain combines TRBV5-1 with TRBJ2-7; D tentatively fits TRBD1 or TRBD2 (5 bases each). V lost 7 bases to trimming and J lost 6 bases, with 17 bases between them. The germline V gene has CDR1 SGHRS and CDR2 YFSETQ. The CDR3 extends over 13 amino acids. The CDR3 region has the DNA TGCGCCAGCCATGGGACGCAAAAAGCCGAGCAGTACTTC. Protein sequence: CASHGTQKAEQYF.

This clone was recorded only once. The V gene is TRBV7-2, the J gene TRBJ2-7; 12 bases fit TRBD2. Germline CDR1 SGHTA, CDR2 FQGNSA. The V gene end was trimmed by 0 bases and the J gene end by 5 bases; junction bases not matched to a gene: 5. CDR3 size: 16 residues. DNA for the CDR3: TGTGCCAGCAGCTTAGCGGGACTAGCGGGCCTTAACGAGCAGTACTTC. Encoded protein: CASSLAGLAGLNEQYF.

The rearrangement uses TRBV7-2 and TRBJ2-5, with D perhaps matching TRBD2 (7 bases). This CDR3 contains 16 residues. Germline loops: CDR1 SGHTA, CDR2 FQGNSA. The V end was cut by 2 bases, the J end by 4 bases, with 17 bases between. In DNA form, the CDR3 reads TGTGCCAGCAGCTTAAGGTGGGGGGGCCTAGGAGAGACCCAGTACTTC. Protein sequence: CASSLRWGGLGETQYF.

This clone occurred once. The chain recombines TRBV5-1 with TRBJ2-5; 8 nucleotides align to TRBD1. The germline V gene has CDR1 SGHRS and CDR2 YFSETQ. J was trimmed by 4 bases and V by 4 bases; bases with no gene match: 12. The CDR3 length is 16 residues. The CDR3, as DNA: TGCGCCAGCAGCGGGACCGGGACAGGAGGACGAGAGACCCAGTACTTC. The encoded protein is CASSGTGTGGRETQYF.

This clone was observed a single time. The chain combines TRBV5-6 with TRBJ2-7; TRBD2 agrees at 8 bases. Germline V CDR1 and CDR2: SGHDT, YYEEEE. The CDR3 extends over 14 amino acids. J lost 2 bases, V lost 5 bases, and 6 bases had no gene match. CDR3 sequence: CASSTGGHTYEQYF. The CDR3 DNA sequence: TGTGCCAGCAGTACGGGGGGGCATACCTACGAGCAGTACTTC.

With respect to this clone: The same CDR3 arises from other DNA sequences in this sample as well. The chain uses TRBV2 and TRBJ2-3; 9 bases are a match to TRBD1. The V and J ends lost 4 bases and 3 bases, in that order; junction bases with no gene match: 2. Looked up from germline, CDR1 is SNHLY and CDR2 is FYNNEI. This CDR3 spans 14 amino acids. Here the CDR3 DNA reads TGTGCCAGCAGTGGACAGGGGGGAACAGATACGCAGTATTTT. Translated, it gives CASSGQGGTDTQYF.

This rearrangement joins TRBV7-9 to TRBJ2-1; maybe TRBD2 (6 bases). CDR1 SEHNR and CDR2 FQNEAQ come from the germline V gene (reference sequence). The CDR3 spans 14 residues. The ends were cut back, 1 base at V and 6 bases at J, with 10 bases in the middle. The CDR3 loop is CASSLGGLSNEQFF. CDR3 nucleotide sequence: TGTGCCAGCAGCTTAGGGGGACTTTCCAATGAGCAGTTCTTC.

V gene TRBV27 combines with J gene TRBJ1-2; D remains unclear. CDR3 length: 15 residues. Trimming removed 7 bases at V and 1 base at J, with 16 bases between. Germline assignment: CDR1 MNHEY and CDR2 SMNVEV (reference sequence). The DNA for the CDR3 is TGTGCCAGCACCGCCCTTAATGGGGTTAACTATGGCTACACCTTC. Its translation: CASTALNGVNYGYTF.

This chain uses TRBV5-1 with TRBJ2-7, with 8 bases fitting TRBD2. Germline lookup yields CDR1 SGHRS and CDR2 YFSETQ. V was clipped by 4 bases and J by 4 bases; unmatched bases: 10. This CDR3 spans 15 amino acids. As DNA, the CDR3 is TGCGCCAGCAGCCATTCGTCCGGGAGGGATTACGAGCAGTACTTC. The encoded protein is CASSHSSGRDYEQYF.

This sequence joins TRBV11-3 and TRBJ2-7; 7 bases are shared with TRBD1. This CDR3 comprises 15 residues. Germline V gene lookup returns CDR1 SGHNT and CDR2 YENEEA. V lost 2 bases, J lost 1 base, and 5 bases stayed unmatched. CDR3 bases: TGTGCCAGCAGCTTATACGGGACAGAGTCCTACGAGCAGTACTTC. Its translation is CASSLYGTESYEQYF.

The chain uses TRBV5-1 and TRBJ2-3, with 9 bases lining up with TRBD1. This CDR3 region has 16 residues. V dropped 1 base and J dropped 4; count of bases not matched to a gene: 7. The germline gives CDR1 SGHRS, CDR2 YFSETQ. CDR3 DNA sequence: TGCGCCAGCAGCTTGTCGGGGACAGGGACGGCAGATACGCAGTATTTT. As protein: CASSLSGTGTADTQYF.